This T cell receptor (beta chain) appears in the sequencing data of a study of cytomegalovirus exposure and HLA in healthy donors. Points from the study as a whole: Cytomegalovirus association was listed for under 200 TCR beta chains.

On this clone: Its antigen remains unidentified.

PCR involved 60 Vbeta and 13 Jbeta primers. Profiling relied on immunoSEQ multiplex PCR, and the TCRdb table lists in-frame clones only, not all of them. Of 200,000 or so clones listed, about 80% are singletons. The TCR originated in a man aged 18 to 29 in good health and CMV-seronegative. The sample consisted of PBMCs.

CDR3 DNA sequence: TGTGCCAGCAGCCCGCACAGAGTGGGTAGCGGGAACACCGGGGAGCTGTTTTTT. Protein product: CASSPHRVGSGNTGELFF. This chain connects TRBV14 to TRBJ2-2; D perhaps matches TRBD2 (6 bases). V lost 4 bases, J lost 1 base, and 19 bases lay in between. The CDR3 runs to 18 residues. Per germline, CDR1 SGHDN and CDR2 FVKESK.